These T cell receptor beta chains were read from a single sample in a study of blood T cell repertoires in COVID-19. Repertoires were generated with immunoSEQ multiplex PCR, while TCRdb's copy carries only in-frame clones and drops some. Of 110,000 or so clones detected, 85% appear once; the ten largest clones hold 3% to 3.5%. Input material: peripheral blood. The receptors were sampled from a man aged 35 to 55 with acute or convalescent COVID-19. Each CDR3 is given with its conserved first and last residue. A D gene is named only where the DNA matches it firmly. The size field is filled for only some rows; it gives once, few, many or a size class.

d_call,clone_size,j_call,v_call,cdr3_aa,cdr3_nt
TRBD1,NA,TRBJ2-7,TRBV14,CASSQDLLGTASYEQYF,TGTGCCAGCAGCCAAGATTTGTTAGGGACAGCCTCCTACGAGCAGTACTTC
TRBD1,NA,TRBJ2-1,TRBV18,CASSLGQGRRNEQFF,TGTGCCAGCTCACTAGGACAGGGGAGACGCAATGAGCAGTTCTTC
NA,NA,TRBJ1-2,TRBV4-3,CASSQEVNYGYTF,TGCGCCAGCAGCCAGGAGGTAAACTATGGCTACACCTTC
NA,NA,TRBJ2-5,TRBV10-1,CASSAGLGANRETQYF,TGCGCCAGCAGTGCGGGCCTCGGTGCCAACAGGGAGACCCAGTACTTC
NA,NA,TRBJ1-1,TRBV19,CASTMRVPRTEAFF,TGTGCCAGTACCATGAGGGTTCCGCGGACTGAAGCTTTCTTT
NA,few,TRBJ1-5,TRBV19,CASSMGKSRTEVDYSNQPQHF,TGTGCCAGTAGTATGGGGAAGAGTAGGACAGAGGTTGACTATAGCAATCAGCCCCAGCATTTT
NA,NA,TRBJ2-3,TRBV5-1,CASSFSGTDTQYF,TGCGCCAGCAGCTTTTCCGGCACAGATACGCAGTATTTT
NA,NA,TRBJ1-1,TRBV25-1,CASSAHYRDTEAFF,TGTGCCAGCAGTGCCCATTACAGGGACACTGAAGCTTTCTTT
NA,NA,TRBJ1-1,TRBV6-5,CASNNRAMNTEAFF,TGTGCCAGCAATAACAGGGCCATGAACACTGAAGCTTTCTTT
NA,NA,TRBJ1-4,TRBV10-3,CAISEAGGDNEKLFF,TGTGCCATCAGTGAGGCCGGGGGGGATAATGAAAAACTGTTTTTT
NA,NA,TRBJ1-3,TRBV9,CASSRGSGNTIYF,TGTGCCAGCAGCAGAGGCTCTGGAAACACCATATATTTT
NA,once,TRBJ2-6,TRBV7-9,CASSSLFGGASTVLTF,TGTGCCAGCAGCTCACTATTTGGCGGTGCCTCGACCGTCCTGACTTTC
TRBD2,NA,TRBJ2-3,TRBV10-3,CAISSNSGFTDTQYF,TGTGCCATCAGTAGCAATAGCGGGTTCACAGATACGCAGTATTTT
TRBD1,few,TRBJ1-3,TRBV9,CASSAHRGLLNTIYF,TGTGCCAGCAGCGCGCACAGGGGGCTGCTAAACACCATATATTTT
NA,NA,TRBJ2-7,TRBV6-2/TRBV6-3,CASSSVDEQYF,TGTGCCAGCAGTTCGGTCGACGAGCAGTACTTC
TRBD1,once,TRBJ1-1,TRBV2,CASSEGRGNSEAFF,TGTGCCAGCAGTGAAGGCAGGGGGAACTCTGAAGCTTTCTTT
NA,NA,TRBJ1-4,TRBV15,CATSGGFNEKLFF,TGTGCCACCAGCGGCGGGTTTAATGAAAAACTGTTTTTT
TRBD1,NA,TRBJ2-7,TRBV15,CATSRGGTAYEQYF,TGTGCCACCAGCAGAGGTGGGACAGCCTACGAGCAGTACTTC
NA,few,TRBJ2-7,TRBV11-2,CASSFSSVSSYEQYF,TGTGCCAGCAGCTTCAGTAGCGTTAGCTCCTACGAGCAGTACTTC
NA,NA,TRBJ1-1,TRBV4-1,CASSQDWPRSGNTEAFF,TGCGCCAGCAGCCAAGATTGGCCGCGTAGCGGGAACACTGAAGCTTTCTTT
NA,once,TRBJ1-3,TRBV21-1,CASSKVRSGNTIYF,TGTGCCAGCAGCAAAGTGCGCTCTGGAAACACCATATATTTT
NA,NA,TRBJ1-3,TRBV21-1,CASSKGVGFQNLSGNTIYF,TGTGCCAGCAGCAAAGGTGTGGGCTTCCAGAACCTCTCTGGAAACACCATATATTTT
NA,NA,TRBJ2-3,TRBV7-9,CASSFGRADTQYF,TGTGCCAGCAGCTTCGGGAGAGCAGATACGCAGTATTTT
TRBD2,NA,TRBJ2-3,TRBV10-3,CAISSFGGGLKYAQYF,TGTGCCATCAGTTCCTTCGGGGGGGGCCTCAAATATGCGCAGTATTTT
TRBD1,NA,TRBJ2-7,TRBV7-9,CASSLWGQGADYEQYF,TGTGCCAGCAGCTTATGGGGACAGGGGGCCGACTACGAGCAGTACTTC
TRBD1,NA,TRBJ1-2,TRBV29-1,CSVGQGALGYGYTF,TGCAGCGTTGGACAGGGGGCATTAGGCTATGGCTACACCTTC
NA,NA,TRBJ2-3,TRBV13,CASSFPLRGDTDTQYF,TGTGCCAGCAGCTTCCCTCTACGGGGAGACACAGATACGCAGTATTTT